Each of the 17 T cell receptor beta chains below was sequenced from the same sample in a study of T cells after yellow fever vaccination. Via MiXCR, TCRdb re-called the 5' RACE reads, giving one row per CDR3 protein. The table shows hundreds of thousands of distinct CDR3 sequences, with 6.2% occurring only once. The specimen was PBMCs, collected 5 days after the yellow fever booster vaccination. The source is a man aged 25 to 45 who received the YFV17D yellow fever vaccine.

The chain links TRBV5-1 to TRBJ2-1; 13 nucleotides match TRBD2. This CDR3 comprises 19 residues. Trimming cost V 2 bases and J 8 bases; bases outside gene matches: 16. Per the germline V gene, CDR1 is SGHRS and CDR2 is YFSETQ. CDR3 nucleotides: TGCGCCAGCAGCTTAAGGGGGCGACTAGCGGGAGGCATGTTCGATGAGCAGTTCTTC. Its translation: CASSLRGRLAGGMFDEQFF.

The CDR3 sequence is CASAAGGVIDTQYF. In DNA form, the CDR3 reads TGTGCTAGTGCGGCGGGAGGAGTTATAGATACGCAGTATTTT. The chain uses TRBV12-5 and TRBJ2-3, with 8 bases identical to TRBD2. V shed 7 bases and J 5 bases; nucleotides not matched to a gene: 8. The CDR3 loop spans 14 amino acids. Germline V lookup: CDR1 LGHNT, CDR2 FRNRAP.

About this clonotype: This sequence may be a read error, since a much larger clone differs from it by one base. The rearrangement links TRBV7-9 to TRBJ2-7, with a weak D call TRBD2 (6 bases). Germline values: CDR1 SEHNR, CDR2 FQNEAQ (reference sequence). The germline V and J ends were trimmed by 8 bases and 3 bases, with 17 bases remaining between them. This CDR3 comprises 14 residues. For the CDR3, the DNA is TGTGCCAGCGGCATCGGGAGCTTCGGCTACGAGCAGTACTTC. This translates into CASGIGSFGYEQYF.

In its sample, this clonotype was seen many times. The chain employs TRBV28 and TRBJ2-5, with 8 bases fitting TRBD1. V dropped 4 bases and J dropped 5; count of bases not matched to a gene: 12. CDR1 is MDHEN, CDR2 SYDVKM, per germline. The CDR3 covers 16 residues. The CDR3 reads CASSSIDRGRLETQYF. Written as DNA, the CDR3 is TGTGCCAGCAGTTCCATCGACAGGGGTAGATTGGAGACCCAGTACTTC.

This clonotype was seen many times. The rearrangement links TRBV4-3 to TRBJ2-1; D remains unclear. Germline values: CDR1 LGHNA, CDR2 YSLEER. Trimming took off 1 base at V and 10 bases at J, with 14 bases between the two ends. The CDR3 loop spans 14 amino acids. The DNA for the CDR3 is TGCGCCAGCAGCCAAGTTGTCGGAGTTGTCGAGCAGTTCTTC. Protein product: CASSQVVGVVEQFF.

Only a few counts were recorded for this clonotype. V gene TRBV20-1 combines with J gene TRBJ2-1; D is possibly TRBD2 (5 bases). CDR3 length equals 13 residues. CDR1 DFQATT and CDR2 SNEGSKA come from the germline V gene (reference sequence). V was shortened by 5 bases and J by 7 bases, with 15 bases between the two germline ends. The CDR3 DNA is TGCAGTGCTGCAAGCGGAGCGGTGAATGAGCAGTTCTTC. The encoded protein is CSAASGAVNEQFF.

Ten or more counts support this clonotype. This rearrangement joins TRBV18 to TRBJ2-3; TRBD2 matches 7 bases. Germline CDR1 reads KGHSH; CDR2 reads LQKENI. The J segment lost 2 bases and the V segment lost 2 bases, leaving 7 bases of the junction unmatched. This CDR3 has 16 residues. CDR3 bases: TGTGCCAGCTCACCAAACCGGGGAGGGCTCACAGATACGCAGTATTTT. Protein: CASSPNRGGLTDTQYF. The whole variable domain, remainder taken from reference TRBV18 and TRBJ2-3, is NAGVMQNPRHLVRRRGQEARLRCSPMKGHSHVYWYRQLPEEGLKFMVYLQKENIIDESGMPKERFSAEFPKEGPSILRIQQVVRGDSAAYFCASSPNRGGLTDTQYFGPGTRLTVL.

The chain is built from TRBV15 and TRBJ2-2; D gene uncertain. CDR1 LNHNV and CDR2 YYDKDF come from the germline V gene (reference sequence). The CDR3 is 13 amino acids. Trimming stripped 4 bases from V and 1 base from J, with 4 bases between. CDR3 sequence (DNA): TGTGCCACCAGCACCGAGAACACCGGGGAGCTGTTTTTT. Translating gives CATSTENTGELFF.

This clonotype was seen many times. The chain carries TRBV7-6 and TRBJ1-5; tentatively, D is TRBD1 (6 bases). V lost 8 bases, J lost 1 base, and 9 bases lay in between. The CDR3 is 13 residues long. Per germline, CDR1 SGHVS and CDR2 FNYEAQ. The CDR3: CASGRGSNQPQHF. The DNA for the CDR3 is TGTGCCAGCGGCAGGGGAAGCAATCAGCCCCAGCATTTT.

The gene calls are TRBV12-3 or TRBV12-4 and TRBJ2-3; D not certain. The CDR3 is made up of 13 amino acids. Trimming removed 7 bases at V and 10 bases at J, with 18 bases between. In DNA form, the CDR3 reads TGTGCCAGCACCCAAACGAACGAAGGCCCGCAGTATTTT. This gives the protein CASTQTNEGPQYF.

The V gene is TRBV12-3 or TRBV12-4, the J gene TRBJ2-6; TRBD2 agrees at 13 bases. The CDR3 contains 17 residues. Trimming removed 10 bases from V and 4 bases from J; junction bases left unmatched: 10. For the CDR3, the DNA is TGTGCCATCAGCGGACTAGCGGGAGTCACAGGGGCCAACGTCCTGACTTTC. This codes for CAISGLAGVTGANVLTF.

J is TRBJ2-2 and V is TRBV4-3; D ambiguous. The germline V gene encodes CDR1 LGHNA and CDR2 YSLEER. This CDR3 contains 14 residues. V was trimmed by 2 bases and J by 6 bases, leaving 10 bases between them. The CDR3 nucleotides are TGCGCCAGCAGCCAATTAGGCCTATCCGGGGAGCTGTTTTTT. Amino acids: CASSQLGLSGELFF.

This clonotype was detected many times. The V and J genes are TRBV20-1 and TRBJ2-7; either TRBD1 or TRBD2 may fit D (6 bases each). V lost 0 bases and J 3 bases, leaving 15 bases between the germline ends. Germline assignment: CDR1 DFQATT and CDR2 SNEGSKA (reference sequence). This CDR3 is built from 15 residues. The CDR3 DNA sequence: TGCAGTGCTAGAGATAGGGGGGAAGGAGGCTACGAGCAGTACTTC. It translates to CSARDRGEGGYEQYF.

V is TRBV12-3 or TRBV12-4 and J is TRBJ1-5; D remains ambiguous. The CDR3 contains 13 residues. V lost 5 bases to trimming and J lost 6 bases, with 11 bases between them. CDR3 nucleotide sequence: TGTGCCAGCAGTAGGATGTGGGGTCAGCCCCAGCATTTT. Protein product: CASSRMWGQPQHF.

Ten or more counts support this clonotype. The V call is TRBV29-1, the J call TRBJ2-1; D call uncertain. Trimming stripped 6 bases from V and 9 bases from J, with 18 bases between. Germline lookup yields CDR1 SQVTM and CDR2 ANQGSEA. The CDR3 spans 13 residues. As DNA, the CDR3 is TGCAGCGTGGGCATGGGTGCGGTATTTGAGCAGTTCTTC. It translates to CSVGMGAVFEQFF.

This clonotype has more than one count but fewer than ten. This sequence joins TRBV20-1 and TRBJ2-2, with a weak D call TRBD1 (6 bases). Germline CDR1 reads DFQATT; CDR2 reads SNEGSKA (reference sequence). The CDR3 spans 14 residues. The V end was cut by 5 bases, the J end by 3 bases, with 13 bases between. The CDR3 DNA reads TGCAGTGCTGAGCAGGGGTATTACACCGGGGAGCTGTTTTTT. Encoded protein: CSAEQGYYTGELFF.

The V and J genes are TRBV5-6 and TRBJ2-2; D gene ambiguous. V lost 2 bases, J lost 4 bases, and 6 bases lay in between. The length of the CDR3 is 13 residues. Per the germline V gene, CDR1 is SGHDT and CDR2 is YYEEEE. CDR3 sequence: CASSFMRTGELFF. The CDR3 coding sequence is TGTGCCAGCAGCTTCATGCGCACCGGGGAGCTGTTTTTT.